This T cell receptor beta chain derives from a study of cytomegalovirus exposure and HLA in healthy donors. The PCR had 60 Vbeta and 13 Jbeta primers. Some clones are missing from TCRdb's copy, which holds only in-frame ones; the method was immunoSEQ multiplex PCR. The table includes about 160,000 clones, around 82% detected once. As to this clone: Its specificity is unknown.

Study-level points and caveats: In terms of immune exposure information, only CMV serostatus was available. Some highly shared sequence variants likely arose as a pipeline artifact. There were several of the most significant clusters that appeared linked to common viral pathogens in a later analysis.

Germline lookup yields CDR1 MDHEN and CDR2 SYDVKM. The CDR3 runs 16 residues. V lost 6 bases, J lost 4 bases, and 12 bases stayed unmatched. The chain links TRBV28 to TRBJ1-1, with 9 positions matching TRBD1. This sequence was found in a man aged 45-60 years in good health and CMV-seropositive. The sequencing sample was made of PBMCs. As DNA, the CDR3 is TGTGCCAGCAGAAGTAATCGACAGGGGGGGGGCACTGAAGCTTTCTTT. It encodes CASRSNRQGGGTEAFF.